These 27 T cell receptor beta chains were sequenced from one sample in a study of shared clonotypes between healthy human individuals. Method: immunoSEQ multiplex PCR; TCRdb's copy keeps in-frame clones and lacks some. Of millions of clones detected, about 92% appear once; the ten largest clones hold around 0.14%. Sequencing was carried out using naive CD4+ T cells sorted from blood. The subset here: CD45RA+ positively selected. The receptors were gathered from a man aged 18 to 30 in good health.

This chain joins TRBV25-1 and TRBJ2-2; 9 nucleotides agree with TRBD1. V trimming: 3 bases; J trimming: 7 bases; junction bases outside the gene matches: 6. The length of the CDR3 is 15 residues. Germline-derived CDR1 and CDR2 are MGHDK and SYGVNS. The CDR3 region is CASSENRGQSGELFF. For the CDR3, the DNA is TGTGCCAGCAGTGAGAACAGGGGGCAAAGCGGGGAGCTGTTTTTT.

J is TRBJ1-2 and V is TRBV6-5; D unclear. The germline V gene encodes CDR1 MNHEY and CDR2 SVGAGI. Trimming took off 6 bases at V and 5 bases at J, with 13 bases between the two ends. The CDR3 covers 13 residues. The CDR3: CASSQTGLYGYTF. The CDR3 DNA reads TGTGCCAGCAGCCAGACCGGGTTATATGGCTACACCTTC.

This chain's CDR3 is CASSLGLGLQETQYF. The CDR3 bases are TGTGCCAGCAGCTTAGGACTAGGGTTACAAGAGACCCAGTACTTC. This chain uses TRBV11-3 with TRBJ2-5, with a tentative D call TRBD2 (6 bases). V dropped 1 base and J dropped 2 bases, with 11 bases sitting between them. Germline CDR1 SGHNT, CDR2 YENEEA. The CDR3 has 15 amino acids.

This chain uses TRBV6-5 with TRBJ2-1; the match to TRBD2 covers 10 bases. The CDR3 consists of 15 residues. Germline loops: CDR1 MNHEY, CDR2 SVGAGI. J gave up 9 bases and V 5 bases, and 10 bases lay outside the gene matches. The DNA of the CDR3 is TGTGCCAGCAGTCGGGGGCTAGCGGGAGCAGGTGAGCAGTTCTTC. Translated: CASSRGLAGAGEQFF.

This sequence joins TRBV28 and TRBJ1-1, with TRBD1 identical over 8 bases. The CDR3 is 15 residues long. Looked up from germline, CDR1 is MDHEN and CDR2 is SYDVKM. J gave up 4 bases and V 3 bases, and 7 bases lay outside the gene matches. The chain's CDR3 is CASSFSRTGSTEAFF. The CDR3 DNA sequence: TGTGCCAGCAGTTTTAGTCGGACAGGGTCCACTGAAGCTTTCTTT. The entire variable domain, with the rest obtained from reference TRBV28 and TRBJ1-1, is as follows: DVKVTQSSRYLVKRTGEKVFLECVQDMDHENMFWYRQDPGLGLRLIYFSYDVKMKEKGDIPEGYSVSREKKERFSLILESASTNQTSMYLCASSFSRTGSTEAFFGQGTRLTVV.

The genes are TRBV11-3 and TRBJ2-5; maybe TRBD1 (5 bases). V was clipped by 5 bases and J by 5 bases, with 12 bases between them. This CDR3 region has 13 residues. The germline gives CDR1 SGHNT, CDR2 YENEEA. CDR3 amino acids: CASSRGAVETQYF. Here the CDR3 DNA reads TGTGCCAGCAGCCGTGGGGCGGTGGAGACCCAGTACTTC.

The CDR3 sequence is CASSTSGSNTGELFF. CDR3 coding DNA: TGTGCCAGCAGTACTAGCGGGAGTAACACCGGGGAGCTGTTTTTT. The V call is TRBV7-9, the J call TRBJ2-2; TRBD2 aligns across 11 bases. The CDR3 consists of 15 residues. CDR1 and CDR2 from the germline V gene are SEHNR and FQNEAQ (reference sequence). J gave up 2 bases and V 6 bases, and 2 bases lay outside the gene matches.

The rearrangement links TRBV7-2 to TRBJ2-1; TRBD2 matches 15 bases. Germline V CDR1 and CDR2: SGHTA, FQGNSA. The length of the CDR3 is 15 residues. With 1 base clipped from V and 10 bases from J, the junction kept 2 bases outside the gene matches. The CDR3 region is CASSLGGTSGREQFF. CDR3 in DNA: TGTGCCAGCAGCTTAGGGGGGACTAGCGGGAGGGAGCAGTTCTTC.

The chain joins TRBV2 to TRBJ2-5; 8 bases line up with TRBD1. CDR1 and CDR2 (germline): SNHLY, FYNNEI. The CDR3 extends over 14 amino acids. V was clipped by 5 bases and J by 4 bases; unmatched bases: 6. CDR3 nucleotide sequence: TGTGCCAGCAGTAAATCAGGGGGCGCAGAGACCCAGTACTTC. Protein: CASSKSGGAETQYF.

This chain joins TRBV2 and TRBJ2-7; possible D gene TRBD2, 6 bases. The CDR3 runs to 14 residues. Germline V gene data show CDR1 as SNHLY and CDR2 as FYNNEI. The V gene lost 6 bases and the J gene lost 4 bases, with 16 bases spanning the gap. This chain's CDR3 is CASSRDSSVYEQYF. CDR3 sequence (DNA): TGTGCCAGCAGCAGGGACTCGTCGGTGTACGAGCAGTACTTC.

The chain links TRBV21-1 to TRBJ2-1; the D call in the table, TRBD2, was not verified against the DNA. TRBV21-1 is termed a pseudogene. The CDR3 loop spans 16 amino acids. This CDR3 reads CASSKRGRESSNEQFF. CDR3 DNA: TGTGCCAGCAGCAAGAGGGGACGGGAGTCATCCAATGAGCAGTTCTTC.

The chain uses TRBV10-3 and TRBJ2-5; D gene ambiguous. This CDR3 comprises 13 residues. V lost 8 bases and J 2 bases, leaving 12 bases between the germline ends. Germline CDR1 and CDR2: ENHRY and SYGVKD. The CDR3 region has the DNA TGTGCCATCGGGGTGACTTGGCAAGAGACCCAGTACTTC. Amino acid sequence: CAIGVTWQETQYF.

V and J are TRBV5-1 and TRBJ2-1, with D possibly TRBD2 on 7 matching bases. Trimming pared 2 bases from V and 3 bases from J, leaving 15 bases between. The CDR3 has 16 residues. Germline CDR1 is SGHRS and CDR2 is YFSETQ. CDR3 nucleotide sequence: TGCGCCAGCAGCTTAGGGGGAGCGGGACTCTACAATGAGCAGTTCTTC. Amino acid sequence: CASSLGGAGLYNEQFF.

This clone was detected only once. This sequence joins TRBV2 and TRBJ1-6, with D perhaps TRBD1 (6 bases). Trimming shortened V by 2 bases and J by 2 bases, and 10 bases separated the two germline ends. Germline V lookup: CDR1 SNHLY, CDR2 FYNNEI. This CDR3 comprises 16 residues. CDR3 bases: TGTGCCAGCAGTGAAAACTCAGGGGCCTATAATTCACCCCTCCACTTT. Encoded protein: CASSENSGAYNSPLHF. Drawing the rest from reference TRBV2 and TRBJ1-6, the complete variable domain is EPEVTQTPSHQVTQMGQEVILRCVPISNHLYFYWYRQILGQKVEFLVSFYNNEISEKSEIFDDQFSVERPDGSNFTLKIRSTKLEDSAMYFCASSENSGAYNSPLHFGNGTRLTVT.

The V and J genes are TRBV6-1 and TRBJ1-4, with 8 bases fitting TRBD1. CDR1 is MNHNS and CDR2 is SASEGT in the germline V gene. V lost 7 bases and J lost 8; bases outside the gene matches: 12. The CDR3 is 15 amino acids. CDR3 sequence: CASTETTGVGEKLFF. CDR3 coding DNA: TGTGCCAGCACAGAAACGACAGGGGTGGGAGAAAAACTGTTTTTT.

This sequence joins TRBV27 and TRBJ2-7; 10 bases line up with TRBD2. CDR1 is MNHEY, CDR2 SMNVEV, per germline (reference sequence). CDR3 size: 16 residues. Losses at the gene ends were 7 bases for V and 5 bases for J; bases not matched to a gene: 14. The CDR3 loop reads CASTGTSSGRTHEQYF. CDR3 coding DNA: TGTGCCAGCACCGGAACTTCTAGCGGGAGAACCCACGAGCAGTACTTC.

Concerning this clone: Other DNA sequences in the sample encode the same CDR3. The rearrangement joins TRBV9 to TRBJ2-5; D is perhaps TRBD1 (6 bases). V was shortened by 3 bases and J by 1 base, with 7 bases between the two germline ends. The CDR3 has 13 amino acids. The germline V gene encodes CDR1 SGDLS and CDR2 YYNGEE. The CDR3 sequence: CASSGTVQETQYF. The CDR3 DNA is TGTGCCAGCAGCGGGACAGTCCAAGAGACCCAGTACTTC.

This clone was detected once. This chain links TRBV11-3 with TRBJ1-1, with a tentative D call TRBD1 (5 bases). There are 15 residues in the CDR3. Germline V lookup: CDR1 SGHNT, CDR2 YENEEA. V was trimmed by 1 base and J by 6 bases, leaving 15 bases between them. The CDR3 loop is CASSLVGGARAEAFF. Here the CDR3 DNA reads TGTGCCAGCAGCTTAGTTGGCGGGGCGAGGGCTGAAGCTTTCTTT. Using reference TRBV11-3 and TRBJ1-1 for the parts outside the CDR3, the full variable domain is EAGVVQSPRYKIIEKKQPVAFWCNPISGHNTLYWYLQNLGQGPELLIRYENEEAVDDSQLPKDRFSAERLKGVDSTLKIQPAELGDSAVYLCASSLVGGARAEAFFGQGTRLTVV.

The CDR3 protein is CAWGLWHTGELFF. In DNA, the CDR3 is TGTGCCTGGGGTTTATGGCACACCGGGGAGCTGTTTTTT. The chain carries TRBV7-8 and TRBJ2-2; D unclear. This CDR3 spans 13 amino acids. V gave up 11 bases and J gave up 3 bases, with 13 bases separating them. In germline, CDR1 is SGHVS, CDR2 FQNEAQ.

This chain links TRBV5-1 with TRBJ1-1, with 9 nucleotides matching TRBD1. J was trimmed by 3 bases and V by 4 bases; bases with no gene match: 7. The CDR3 spans 15 residues. Germline-derived CDR1 and CDR2 are SGHRS and YFSETQ. The CDR3 nucleotides are TGCGCCAGCAGCGTATCCACAGGGGGCTACACTGAAGCTTTCTTT. As protein: CASSVSTGGYTEAFF.

This chain links TRBV2 with TRBJ2-7; D may be TRBD1 or TRBD2 (5 bases each). Trimming pared 6 bases from V and 0 bases from J, leaving 18 bases between. The germline gives CDR1 SNHLY, CDR2 FYNNEI. There are 16 residues in the CDR3. This CDR3 is CASRGLGTGSSYEQYF. The CDR3 DNA sequence: TGTGCCAGCAGGGGTTTAGGGACGGGAAGCTCCTACGAGCAGTACTTC.

The rearrangement uses TRBV5-1 and TRBJ2-2; D gene uncertain. V was clipped by 7 bases and J by 2 bases, with 9 bases between them. The V gene's germline CDR1 is SGHRS and CDR2 YFSETQ. The CDR3 spans 13 residues. The CDR3 coding sequence is TGCGCCAGCCACGACCAAAACACCGGGGAGCTGTTTTTT. It translates to CASHDQNTGELFF.

This rearrangement joins TRBV19 to TRBJ1-5; D might be TRBD1 (6 bases). The germline V gene has CDR1 LNHDA and CDR2 SQIVND (reference sequence). This CDR3 is built from 14 residues. Deletions cut 3 bases from V and 7 bases from J, with 13 bases between. The CDR3 reads CASSMGQGRQPQHF. DNA of the CDR3: TGTGCCAGTAGTATGGGGCAGGGGAGGCAGCCCCAGCATTTT.

The V gene is TRBV11-2, the J gene TRBJ1-4; 7 positions match TRBD1. The germline V gene encodes CDR1 SGHAT and CDR2 FQNNGV. The CDR3 length is 15 residues. With V trimmed by 5 bases and J by 4 bases, 7 bases remained unmatched. CDR3 loop: CASSRQGGGNEKLFF. The CDR3 DNA is TGTGCCAGCAGCAGACAGGGCGGTGGTAATGAAAAACTGTTTTTT.

The V call is TRBV5-5, the J call TRBJ1-2; 8 bases fit TRBD1. Germline CDR1 SGHKS, CDR2 YYEKEE (reference sequence). The CDR3 runs 13 residues. The junction had 12 bases not matched to a gene; V was cut back by 5 bases and J by 12 bases. CDR3 sequence reads: CASRPGQEAHNTF. The DNA of the CDR3 is TGTGCCAGCAGACCGGGACAGGAGGCACACAACACCTTC.

V usage is TRBV7-8 and J usage is TRBJ2-7, with D possibly being TRBD2 (6 bases). The CDR3 is 20 amino acids. V was cut by 5 bases and J by 1 base, with 30 bases left in between. Germline V CDR1 and CDR2: SGHVS, FQNEAQ. CDR3: CASSPRKGGAGMGPSYEQYF. CDR3 in DNA: TGTGCCAGCAGCCCTCGGAAGGGCGGCGCGGGGATGGGGCCATCCTACGAGCAGTACTTC.

This chain connects TRBV4-1 to TRBJ2-4; tentatively, D is TRBD2 (5 bases). Germline V CDR1 and CDR2: MGHRA, YSYEKL. Between the trimmed V and J ends, which lost 1 base and 6 bases, there was a span of 16 bases. This CDR3 comprises 16 residues. The CDR3 DNA is TGCGCCAGCAGCCAAGCGAACGGGCCCGCGGGAAACATTCAGTACTTC. Its translation: CASSQANGPAGNIQYF.